These 29 T cell receptor beta chains were sequenced from one sample in a study of cytotoxic CD8 clonotypes in ibrutinib-treated CLL. TCRdb's copy holds only in-frame clones and misses some; the assay was immunoSEQ multiplex PCR. The sample shows fewer than 400,000 clones, 60% to 80% of them seen only once. This material consisted of PBMCs, taken after 36 months of ibrutinib treatment. Receptors were obtained from a human donor with chronic lymphocytic leukemia.

A few counts support this clone. The J gene is TRBJ2-2, the V gene TRBV9; TRBD1 might be the D (6 bases). Trimming removed 2 bases at V and 2 bases at J, with 13 bases between. The germline V gene has CDR1 SGDLS and CDR2 YYNGEE. CDR3 length equals 16 residues. The CDR3 spells CASSVRGRGNTGELFF. The DNA of the CDR3 is TGTGCCAGCAGCGTCAGAGGCAGGGGAAACACCGGGGAGCTGTTTTTT.

The chain has TRBV27 and TRBJ2-7; TRBD2 matches at 7 bases. CDR1 MNHEY and CDR2 SMNVEV come from the germline V gene (reference sequence). This CDR3 has 16 amino acids. V gave up 1 base and J gave up 6 bases; unmatched junction bases: 12. For the CDR3, the DNA is TGTGCCAGCAGTTTATACTTCGGGAGGCCGAATTCCGAGCAGTACTTC. As protein: CASSLYFGRPNSEQYF.

This clone was seen only a few times. The chain employs TRBV19 and TRBJ1-4; 7 nucleotides match TRBD1. With V trimmed by 7 bases and J by 2 bases, 4 bases remained unmatched. CDR3 length: 14 residues. The germline V gene has CDR1 LNHDA and CDR2 SQIVND (reference sequence). The CDR3 bases are TGTGCCAGTACCGAGGACAGGACTAATGAAAAACTGTTTTTT. This encodes CASTEDRTNEKLFF.

Turning to this clone: At one boundary the junction diverges from the germline segment, which might be a read error. The rearrangement joins TRBV5-6 to TRBJ2-3; 13 bases are shared with TRBD2. The CDR3 is made up of 14 amino acids. Germline CDR1 and CDR2: SGHDT and YYEEEE. The CDR3 DNA reads as TGTGCCAGCAGCCCGACTAGCGGGGGGACCGCAGTAGGATTT. Residues: CASSPTSGGTAVGF.

The chain uses TRBV27 and TRBJ2-7; D is uncertain. The CDR3 extends over 13 amino acids. V was pared by 3 bases and J by 6 bases, with 12 bases between. The V gene's germline CDR1 is MNHEY and CDR2 SMNVEV (reference sequence). In DNA, the CDR3 is TGTGCCAGCAGTTTTGACCCTTTGGGCGAGCAGTACTTC. It is translated as CASSFDPLGEQYF.

The V call is TRBV27, the J call TRBJ2-3; no clear D gene. Germline V gene data show CDR1 as MNHEY and CDR2 as SMNVEV (reference sequence). The CDR3 runs to 15 residues. The V gene lost 5 bases and the J gene lost 2 bases, with 14 bases spanning the gap. The CDR3 DNA follows: TGTGCCAGCAGTATCCGTTGGTCCCCCACAGATACGCAGTATTTT. It encodes CASSIRWSPTDTQYF.

In this sample, this clone turned up a few times. This chain connects TRBV6-5 to TRBJ2-7; a possible D gene is TRBD1 (5 bases). The CDR3 runs to 14 residues. V lost 0 bases, J lost 1 base, and 7 bases lay in between. Germline V gene lookup returns CDR1 MNHEY and CDR2 SVGAGI. The CDR3: CASSYSAGSYEQYF. For the CDR3, the DNA is TGTGCCAGCAGTTACTCGGCAGGGTCCTACGAGCAGTACTTC.

The chain combines TRBV5-1 with TRBJ2-1; D ambiguous. Germline CDR1 SGHRS, CDR2 YFSETQ. This CDR3 contains 13 residues. With 3 bases removed from V and 6 bases from J, the gap between germline ends came to 10 bases. This chain's CDR3 is CASSYPWTNEQFF. The CDR3 DNA is TGCGCCAGCAGCTACCCGTGGACCAATGAGCAGTTCTTC.

V is TRBV15 and J is TRBJ2-1; 7 bases are a match to TRBD1. Germline loops: CDR1 LNHNV, CDR2 YYDKDF (reference sequence). V lost 0 bases to trimming and J lost 0 bases; unmatched junction nucleotides: 11. This CDR3 region has 19 residues. CDR3 nucleotide sequence: TGTGCCACCAGCAGAGATCAGACACAGGGACAGAACTCCTACAATGAGCAGTTCTTC. Its protein is CATSRDQTQGQNSYNEQFF. The whole variable domain, remainder taken from reference TRBV15 and TRBJ2-1, is DAMVIQNPRYQVTQFGKPVTLSCSQTLNHNVMYWYQQKSSQAPKLLFHYYDKDFNNEADTPDNFQSRRPNTSFCFLDIRSPGLGDTAMYLCATSRDQTQGQNSYNEQFFGPGTRLTVL.

The chain joins TRBV28 to TRBJ2-1; D perhaps matches TRBD2 (5 bases). V shed 6 bases and J shed 3 bases, with 9 bases lying between them. Germline V gene data show CDR1 as MDHEN and CDR2 as SYDVKM. The CDR3 is 13 residues long. The CDR3 DNA reads as TGTGCCAGCAGCCTAGACTACTACAATGAGCAGTTCTTC. Its protein product is CASSLDYYNEQFF.

The V call is TRBV2, the J call TRBJ2-1; 7 bases line up with TRBD1. Germline lookup yields CDR1 SNHLY and CDR2 FYNNEI. The CDR3 extends over 16 amino acids. With 3 bases clipped from V and 4 bases from J, the junction kept 9 bases outside the gene matches. This CDR3 reads CASSEVGQRLYNEQFF. The CDR3 DNA reads TGTGCCAGCAGTGAGGTGGGACAGAGGCTATACAATGAGCAGTTCTTC.

The J gene is TRBJ2-1, the V gene TRBV15, with D tentatively TRBD1 (5 bases). The V and J ends lost 3 bases and 8 bases respectively, with 23 bases between them. The CDR3 runs to 17 residues. Germline CDR1 and CDR2: LNHNV and YYDKDF (reference sequence). Here the CDR3 DNA reads TGTGCCACCAGCAGGCAGCAGGGAATCTGGCTTTCGGATGAGCAGTTCTTC. It encodes CATSRQQGIWLSDEQFF.

The chain employs TRBV5-8 and TRBJ2-4; D gene unclear. The CDR3 has 11 amino acids. CDR1 is SGHTS, CDR2 YDEGEE, per germline. With 2 bases removed from V and 14 bases from J, the gap between germline ends came to 11 bases. CDR3 protein: CASSFLGVKYF. The CDR3 nucleotides are TGTGCCAGCAGCTTTCTTGGGGTGAAGTACTTC.

V usage is TRBV14 and J usage is TRBJ2-5; TRBD1 agrees at 8 bases. The CDR3 consists of 17 residues. V shed 7 bases, J shed 1 base, and the junction held 14 bases outside the gene matches. Germline V lookup: CDR1 SGHDN, CDR2 FVKESK. The CDR3 nucleotides are TGTGCCAGCATTGCCGTACGGGCAGGGGGCCCCCAAGAGACCCAGTACTTC. Translated, it gives CASIAVRAGGPQETQYF.

This chain joins TRBV5-1 and TRBJ2-2; no clear D. V was cut by 4 bases and J by 6 bases, with 13 bases left in between. CDR1 is SGHRS, CDR2 YFSETQ, per germline. This CDR3 region has 14 residues. For the CDR3, the DNA is TGCGCCAGCAGCATGCTAGGTGGGGCCGGGGAGCTGTTTTTT. This encodes CASSMLGGAGELFF. The entire variable domain, with the rest obtained from reference TRBV5-1 and TRBJ2-2, is as follows: KAGVTQTPRYLIKTRGQQVTLSCSPISGHRSVSWYQQTPGQGLQFLFEYFSETQRNKGNFPGRFSGRQFSNSRSEMNVSTLELGDSALYLCASSMLGGAGELFFGEGSRLTVL.

This chain joins TRBV23-1 and TRBJ1-5; the D gene is possibly TRBD1 (6 bases). TRBV23-1 is classed as an ORF, of uncertain function. V shed 4 bases and J shed 0 bases, with 19 bases lying between them. The CDR3 covers 18 residues. CDR3 residues: CASSPTGRGVDSNQPQHF. In DNA form, the CDR3 reads TGCGCCAGCAGTCCCACCGGGAGGGGGGTCGATAGCAATCAGCCCCAGCATTTT.

V gene TRBV7-8 combines with J gene TRBJ2-7; 7 nucleotides align to TRBD1. The CDR3 loop spans 13 amino acids. Germline CDR1 SGHVS, CDR2 FQNEAQ. The V gene end was trimmed by 4 bases and the J gene end by 3 bases; junction bases not matched to a gene: 3. The DNA for the CDR3 is TGTGCCAGCAGCTGGGGACAGAACTACGAGCAGTACTTC. It is translated as CASSWGQNYEQYF.

The rearrangement links TRBV13 to TRBJ1-4; possible D gene TRBD1, 5 bases. Germline-derived CDR1 and CDR2 are PRHDT and FYEKMQ (reference sequence). This CDR3 spans 15 amino acids. The ends were cut back, 0 bases at V and 8 bases at J, with 13 bases in the middle. CDR3 sequence: CASSLGVGPGEKLFF. In DNA form, the CDR3 reads TGTGCCAGCAGCTTAGGTGTGGGGCCGGGCGAAAAACTGTTTTTT.

The rearrangement uses TRBV19 and TRBJ1-2; D is ambiguous. In germline, CDR1 is LNHDA, CDR2 SQIVND (reference sequence). V gave up 2 bases and J gave up 3 bases, with 13 bases separating them. CDR3 size: 15 residues. The CDR3 coding sequence is TGTGCCAGTAGTATACCCAACGGGATCCACTATGGCTACACCTTC. Translation: CASSIPNGIHYGYTF. The full variable domain, in which reference TRBV19 and TRBJ1-2 provide the parts outside the CDR3, is DGGITQSPKYLFRKEGQNVTLSCEQNLNHDAMYWYRQDPGQGLRLIYYSQIVNDFQKGDIAEGYSVSREKKESFPLTVTSAQKNPTAFYLCASSIPNGIHYGYTFGSGTRLTVV.

The chain recombines TRBV6-5 with TRBJ1-1; unclear D gene. Germline loops: CDR1 MNHEY, CDR2 SVGAGI. This CDR3 spans 13 amino acids. Trimming stripped 6 bases from V and 0 bases from J, with 8 bases between. CDR3 residues: CASRRWLNTEAFF. Written as DNA, the CDR3 is TGTGCCAGCAGACGATGGTTGAACACTGAAGCTTTCTTT.

This clone was observed a few times. V and J are TRBV11-2 and TRBJ2-7; D is unresolved. Germline V lookup: CDR1 SGHAT, CDR2 FQNNGV. The ends were cut back, 2 bases at V and 6 bases at J, with 8 bases in the middle. There are 12 residues in the CDR3. In nucleotides, the CDR3 is TGTGCCAGCAGCTTAATTCCCGTCGAGCAGTACTTC. It yields the protein CASSLIPVEQYF.

CDR3 sequence reads: CTSSQGSEAMNTEAFF. The CDR3 nucleotides are TGCACCAGCAGCCAAGGATCCGAGGCCATGAACACTGAAGCTTTCTTT. This chain links TRBV1 with TRBJ1-1. TRBV1 is a pseudogene. The CDR3 length is 16 residues.

This sequence joins TRBV28 and TRBJ2-3, with D unresolved. CDR1 is MDHEN, CDR2 SYDVKM, per germline. V dropped 7 bases and J dropped 0 bases, with 17 bases sitting between them. This CDR3 has 16 residues. The CDR3, as DNA: TGTGCCAGCATGGGAATACGGTGGGCGAGCACAGATACGCAGTATTTT. This sequence encodes CASMGIRWASTDTQYF.

The genes are TRBV10-3 and TRBJ1-6, with 7 bases fitting TRBD1. With V trimmed by 4 bases and J by 4 bases, 4 bases remained unmatched. Germline V gives CDR1 ENHRY, CDR2 SYGVKD. The CDR3 is 15 residues long. Written as DNA, the CDR3 is TGTGCCATCAGTGGAGCGGGACAGTATAATTCACCCCTCCACTTT. This translates into CAISGAGQYNSPLHF.

V usage is TRBV9 and J usage is TRBJ1-1; 10 nucleotides agree with TRBD1. The CDR3 covers 18 residues. V was pared by 0 bases and J by 0 bases, with 8 bases of the junction left unmatched. Germline assignment: CDR1 SGDLS and CDR2 YYNGEE. The CDR3 DNA sequence: TGTGCCAGCAGCGTAGGAGTCGGACAGGGGGGATTGAACACTGAAGCTTTCTTT. This gives the protein CASSVGVGQGGLNTEAFF.

This chain uses TRBV9 with TRBJ2-7, with 9 bases lining up with TRBD1. Unmatched junction bases numbered 5, after V lost 2 bases and J lost 5 bases. Germline V lookup: CDR1 SGDLS, CDR2 YYNGEE. This CDR3 comprises 14 residues. CDR3 in amino acids: CASSVWTGADEQYF. The CDR3 nucleotides read TGTGCCAGCAGCGTGTGGACAGGGGCCGACGAGCAGTACTTC. The full variable domain, completed using reference TRBV9 and TRBJ2-7, is DSGVTQTPKHLITATGQRVTLRCSPRSGDLSVYWYQQSLDQGLQFLIQYYNGEERAKGNILERFSAQQFPDLHSELNLSSLELGDSALYFCASSVWTGADEQYFGPGTRLTVT.

J is TRBJ2-7 and V is TRBV27; D might be TRBD1 (5 bases). Germline assignment: CDR1 MNHEY and CDR2 SMNVEV (reference sequence). V dropped 7 bases and J dropped 3 bases, with 16 bases sitting between them. The CDR3 length is 14 residues. The CDR3 DNA is TGTGCCAGCATAGGGGCCGCTACCTGCTACGAGCAGTACTTC. This codes for CASIGAATCYEQYF.

This sequence joins TRBV2 and TRBJ2-7; D may be TRBD1 (5 bases). From germline, CDR1 is SNHLY and CDR2 FYNNEI. The CDR3 runs to 15 residues. Trimming took off 3 bases at V and 3 bases at J, with 15 bases between the two ends. CDR3 DNA: TGTGCCAGCAGTGAGGAAGGCATCACAGGCTACGAGCAGTACTTC. It translates to CASSEEGITGYEQYF.

In its sample, this clone was seen once. The chain carries TRBV5-1 and TRBJ1-6, with D uncertain. This CDR3 comprises 15 residues. Germline values: CDR1 SGHRS, CDR2 YFSETQ. Trimming stripped 0 bases from V and 9 bases from J, with 13 bases between. The CDR3 DNA reads TGCGCCAGCAGCTTGGGCGGGCTGGCTCGTTCACCCCTCCACTTT. It yields the protein CASSLGGLARSPLHF.